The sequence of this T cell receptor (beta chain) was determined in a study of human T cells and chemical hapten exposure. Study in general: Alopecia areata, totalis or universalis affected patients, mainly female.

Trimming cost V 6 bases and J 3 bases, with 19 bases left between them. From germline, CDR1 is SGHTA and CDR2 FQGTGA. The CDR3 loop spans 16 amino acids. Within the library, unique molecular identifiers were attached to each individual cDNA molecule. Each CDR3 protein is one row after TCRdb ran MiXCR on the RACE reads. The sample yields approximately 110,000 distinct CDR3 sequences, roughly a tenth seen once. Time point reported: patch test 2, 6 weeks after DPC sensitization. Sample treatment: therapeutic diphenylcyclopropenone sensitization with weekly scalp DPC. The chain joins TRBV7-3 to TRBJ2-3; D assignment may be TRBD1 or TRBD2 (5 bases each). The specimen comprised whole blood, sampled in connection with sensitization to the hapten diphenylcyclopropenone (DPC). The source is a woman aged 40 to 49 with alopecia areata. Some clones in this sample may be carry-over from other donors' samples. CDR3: CASRGGPGGFTDTQYF. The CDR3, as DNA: TGTGCCAGCAGGGGCGGACCTGGGGGATTTACAGATACGCAGTATTTT.